The 6 T cell receptor beta chains below were found in one sample sequenced in a study of long-term antiretroviral therapy in people with HIV (dated by TCRdb to the early 2020s). The immunoSEQ hsTCRB v3.0 assay was used at survey level resolution to sequence the TRB variable region. In its TCRdb copy, this immuneACCESS table keeps in-frame sequences only and misses some clones. Where compared with another copy, unresolved V genes explain less than half of these, and the others have no known cause. The table for this sample lists about 30,000 clones; 70% to 90% of them were counted only once. Of the sample, roughly 7.3% is held by the ten largest clones. Here the sequenced sample was unsorted PBMCs, taken about 5 years before starting antiretroviral therapy. These receptors were taken from a man aged 45-60 years with HIV.

V is TRBV27 and J is TRBJ2-3; no definite D call. This CDR3 has 17 residues. Trimming took 2 bases from V and 2 from J, leaving 17 bases between them. Germline CDR1 and CDR2: MNHEY and SMNVEV (reference sequence). CDR3 DNA sequence: TGTGCCAGCAGTTTAAAGGGTTCGGGCAGTTACACAGATACGCAGTATTTT. This encodes CASSLKGSGSYTDTQYF.

The J gene is TRBJ2-1, the V gene TRBV18, with D tentatively TRBD2 (6 bases). Germline CDR1 and CDR2: KGHSH and LQKENI. This CDR3 is built from 15 residues. V was cut by 2 bases and J by 9 bases, with 17 bases left in between. The CDR3 DNA is TGTGCCAGCTCACCAAATAGCGGCCCCGGGAGTGAGCAGTTCTTC. This codes for CASSPNSGPGSEQFF.

This clone has a single count. This rearrangement joins TRBV5-4 to TRBJ2-5, with no clear D. The end of the DNA aligns better with TRBJ2-7, so the J call may be wrong. Germline assignment: CDR1 SGHNT and CDR2 YYREEE (reference sequence). CDR3 length: 12 residues. CDR3 in DNA: TGTGCCAGCAGCTTGGACGGCTACGAGCAGTACTTC. This translates into CASSLDGYEQYF.

This chain joins TRBV11-2 and TRBJ1-4; tentatively, D is TRBD1 (5 bases). CDR3 length equals 17 residues. Per germline, CDR1 SGHAT and CDR2 FQNNGV. Trimming shortened V by 8 bases and J by 7 bases, and 26 bases separated the two germline ends. The CDR3 loop is CASSTTAGGGFGEKLFF. The CDR3 DNA sequence: TGTGCCAGCTCCACCACAGCGGGGGGTGGTTTTGGTGAAAAACTGTTTTTT.

This clone has just a few counts. The chain joins TRBV2 to TRBJ1-2, with D perhaps TRBD1 (6 bases). The germline gives CDR1 SNHLY, CDR2 FYNNEI. The CDR3 has 14 residues. The germline V and J ends were trimmed by 6 bases and 8 bases, with 19 bases remaining between them. The CDR3 DNA is TGTGCCAGCAGCCCCACGGGGGGCATCGGCGGCTACACCTTC. Residues: CASSPTGGIGGYTF.

This chain uses TRBV5-1 with TRBJ2-7, with TRBD1 as a possible D gene (7 bases). Trimming took off 4 bases at V and 3 bases at J, with 11 bases between the two ends. The CDR3 covers 13 residues. Germline V CDR1 and CDR2: SGHRS, YFSETQ. The CDR3 spells CASSGGTDYEQYF. The CDR3 nucleotides are TGCGCCAGCAGCGGAGGGACAGACTACGAGCAGTACTTC.